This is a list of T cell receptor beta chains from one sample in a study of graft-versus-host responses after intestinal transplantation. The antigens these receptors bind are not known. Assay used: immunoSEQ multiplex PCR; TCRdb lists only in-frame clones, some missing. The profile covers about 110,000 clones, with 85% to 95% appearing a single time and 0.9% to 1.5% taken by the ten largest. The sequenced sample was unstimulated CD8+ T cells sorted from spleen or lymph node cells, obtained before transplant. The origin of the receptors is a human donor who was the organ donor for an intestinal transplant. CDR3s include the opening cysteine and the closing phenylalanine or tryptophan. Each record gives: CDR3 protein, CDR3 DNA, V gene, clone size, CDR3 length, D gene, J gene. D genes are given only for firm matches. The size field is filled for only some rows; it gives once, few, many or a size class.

CASSIDRLSNTEAFF TGTGCCAGTAGTATAGATCGACTCTCGAACACTGAAGCTTTCTTT TRBV19 NA 15 NA TRBJ1-1
CASSLFGGNTEAFF TGTGCCAGCAGTTTATTCGGCGGGAACACTGAAGCTTTCTTT TRBV28 NA 14 NA TRBJ1-1
CASSYSRSNEQFF TGTGCCAGCAGTTACTCTAGGAGCAATGAGCAGTTCTTC TRBV6-5 once 13 NA TRBJ2-1
CASTAPRGSTDTQYF TGTGCCAGCACCGCCCCTCGGGGGAGCACAGATACGCAGTATTTT TRBV7-2 NA 15 NA TRBJ2-3
CASTSPGQGNEQYF TGTGCCAGCACCTCACCGGGACAGGGGAACGAGCAGTACTTC TRBV25-1 NA 14 TRBD1 TRBJ2-7
CASSWRRGGENNEQFF TGCGCCAGCAGCTGGCGGAGGGGTGGGGAAAACAATGAGCAGTTCTTC TRBV5-1 NA 16 NA TRBJ2-1
CAGSSGGSSYNEQFF TGTGCCGGGAGTAGCGGGGGGAGCTCCTACAATGAGCAGTTCTTC TRBV28 NA 15 TRBD2 TRBJ2-1
CSVVGQPYEQYF TGCAGCGTTGTCGGTCAGCCCTACGAGCAGTACTTC TRBV29-1 NA 12 NA TRBJ2-7
CASRFALAATGSSYNEQFF TGTGCCAGCAGATTTGCCCTAGCGGCCACTGGGAGCTCCTACAATGAGCAGTTCTTC TRBV27 NA 19 TRBD2 TRBJ2-1
CASSPWGVGGALPREQYF TGCGCCAGCAGCCCGTGGGGGGTGGGGGGCGCTTTGCCCCGCGAGCAGTACTTC TRBV4-1 NA 18 NA TRBJ2-7
CASRSYRGLNEQFF TGTGCCAGCAGATCATACAGGGGGCTCAATGAGCAGTTCTTC TRBV27 NA 14 TRBD1 TRBJ2-1
CASSPRRQIEQYF TGTGCCAGCTCACCACGTCGACAGATCGAGCAGTACTTC TRBV18 NA 13 NA TRBJ2-7
CASSPSPSGRRETQYF TGTGCCAGCAGCCCCTCTCCTAGCGGGAGGAGGGAGACCCAGTACTTC TRBV9 once 16 TRBD2 TRBJ2-5
CASRRGPMNTEAFF TGTGCCAGCAGACGCGGGCCTATGAACACTGAAGCTTTCTTT TRBV6-4 NA 14 NA TRBJ1-1
CASSVGSGQYNYGYTF TGTGCCAGCAGCGTTGGAAGCGGACAGTATAACTATGGCTACACCTTC TRBV9 NA 16 NA TRBJ1-2
CASSKDIGGSSNEKLFF TGTGCCAGCAGCAAAGATATAGGGGGTTCATCTAATGAAAAACTGTTTTTT TRBV21-1 NA 17 NA TRBJ1-4
CASSFGGNPREDEQFF TGTGCCAGCAGCTTTGGCGGAAACCCCAGAGAGGATGAGCAGTTCTTC TRBV7-2 NA 16 NA TRBJ2-1
CASSALGQAQHF TGTGCCAGTAGTGCCCTGGGTCAGGCCCAGCATTTT TRBV19 NA 12 NA TRBJ1-5
CASSPRNQVLTEAFF TGTGCCAGCAGTCCCCGCAACCAAGTCCTCACTGAAGCTTTCTTT TRBV6-6 NA 15 NA TRBJ1-1
CAISETGDQPQHF TGTGCCATCAGTGAAACAGGGGATCAGCCCCAGCATTTT TRBV10-3 once 13 TRBD1 TRBJ1-5
CASSYASGGLYEQYF TGTGCCAGCAGTTATGCTAGCGGGGGACTCTACGAGCAGTACTTC TRBV6-5 NA 15 TRBD2 TRBJ2-7
CASSIVGVTEAFF TGTGCCAGCAGCATCGTGGGGGTCACTGAAGCTTTCTTT TRBV27 NA 13 NA TRBJ1-1
CASSLAESSTDTQYF TGCGCCAGCAGCTTGGCGGAATCGAGCACAGATACGCAGTATTTT TRBV5-1 NA 15 NA TRBJ2-3
CATSPGQVYGYTF TGTGCCACCAGCCCGGGACAGGTTTATGGCTACACCTTC TRBV15 NA 13 TRBD1 TRBJ1-2